This T cell receptor beta chain stems from a study of cytotoxic CD8 clonotypes in ibrutinib-treated CLL. The germline CDR1 and CDR2 sequences are LNHNV and YYDKDF (reference sequence). V trimming: 9 bases; J trimming: 4 bases; junction bases outside the gene matches: 1. The CDR3 has 11 residues. The repertoire was sequenced with immunoSEQ multiplex PCR; TCRdb's copy has only in-frame clones and lacks some. The sample lists roughly 45,000 clones; about 69% were seen once. V gene TRBV15 combines with J gene TRBJ2-7, with 9 bases fitting TRBD1. The sequence came from a human donor with chronic lymphocytic leukemia. Sequenced here: PBMCs, sampled after 24 months of ibrutinib treatment. The CDR3 region has the DNA TGTGCCACACAGGGGGCGTACGAGCAGTACTTC. Protein sequence: CATQGAYEQYF.